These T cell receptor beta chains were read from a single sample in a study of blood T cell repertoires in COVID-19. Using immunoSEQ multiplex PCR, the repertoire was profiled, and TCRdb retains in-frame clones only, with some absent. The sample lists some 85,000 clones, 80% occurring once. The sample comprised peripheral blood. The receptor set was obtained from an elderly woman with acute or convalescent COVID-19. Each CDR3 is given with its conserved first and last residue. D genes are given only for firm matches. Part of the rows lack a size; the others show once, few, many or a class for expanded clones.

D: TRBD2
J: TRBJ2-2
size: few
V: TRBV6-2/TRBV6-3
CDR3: CASSLPSGSGELFF
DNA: TGTGCCAGCAGTTTGCCTAGCGGGAGCGGGGAGCTGTTTTTT

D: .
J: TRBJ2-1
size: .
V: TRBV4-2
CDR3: CASSQADSGAYNEQFF
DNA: TGTGCCAGCAGCCAAGCGGACAGTGGTGCCTACAATGAGCAGTTCTTC

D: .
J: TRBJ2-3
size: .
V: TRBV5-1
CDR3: CATKGGAMGDTQYF
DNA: TGCGCCACGAAAGGCGGGGCAATGGGAGATACGCAGTATTTT

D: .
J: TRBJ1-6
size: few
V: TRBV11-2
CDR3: CASSLERTGNSPLHF
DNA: TGTGCCAGCAGCTTAGAGAGGACGGGAAATTCACCCCTCCACTTT

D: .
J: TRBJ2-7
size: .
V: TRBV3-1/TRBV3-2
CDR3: CASSQSYYEQYF
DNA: TGTGCCAGCAGCCAATCGTATTACGAGCAGTACTTC

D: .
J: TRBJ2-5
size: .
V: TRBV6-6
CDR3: CASRVPPAETQYF
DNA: TGTGCCAGCAGGGTTCCACCAGCGGAGACCCAGTACTTC

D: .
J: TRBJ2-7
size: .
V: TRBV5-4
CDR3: CASSLDSGRFQKTYEQYF
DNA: TGTGCCAGCAGCTTGGATTCAGGGCGCTTCCAAAAGACCTACGAGCAGTACTTC

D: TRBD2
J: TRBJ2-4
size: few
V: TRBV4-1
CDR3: CASSLRMTGTSGGVAKNIQYF
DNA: TGCGCCAGCAGCCTACGAATGACCGGGACTAGCGGAGGAGTAGCCAAAAACATTCAGTACTTC

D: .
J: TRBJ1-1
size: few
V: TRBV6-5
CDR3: CASSSNRVGNTEAFF
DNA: TGTGCCAGCAGTTCCAACAGGGTGGGGAACACTGAAGCTTTCTTT

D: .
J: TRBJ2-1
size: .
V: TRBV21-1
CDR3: CASSEPGLAGSYNEQFF
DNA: TGTGCCAGCAGCGAGCCCGGGCTAGCGGGCTCCTACAATGAGCAGTTCTTC

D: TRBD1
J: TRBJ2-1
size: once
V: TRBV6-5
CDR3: CASRLDRAPNNEQFF
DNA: TGTGCCAGCAGACTGGACAGGGCCCCGAACAATGAGCAGTTCTTC

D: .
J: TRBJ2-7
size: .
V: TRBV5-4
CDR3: CASSLERGVGGQYF
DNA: TGTGCCAGCAGCTTGGAAAGGGGTGTGGGGGGGCAGTACTTC

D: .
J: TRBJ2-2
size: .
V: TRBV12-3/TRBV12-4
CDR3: CASRPGSTGELFF
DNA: TGTGCCAGCAGACCAGGATCCACCGGGGAGCTGTTTTTT

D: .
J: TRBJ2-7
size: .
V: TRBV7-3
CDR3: CASSLQTSYEQYF
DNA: TGTGCCAGCAGCCTGCAGACTTCCTACGAGCAGTACTTC

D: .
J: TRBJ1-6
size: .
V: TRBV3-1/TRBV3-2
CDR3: CASRSRQAGNSPLHF
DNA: TGTGCCAGCAGATCAAGGCAGGCAGGGAATTCACCCCTCCACTTT

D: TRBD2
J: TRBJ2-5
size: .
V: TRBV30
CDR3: CAWSSSGRTQYF
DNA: TGTGCCTGGAGTTCTAGCGGGAGAACCCAGTACTTC

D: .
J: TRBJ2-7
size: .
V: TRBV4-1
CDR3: CASSQVPRQLYEQYF
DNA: TGCGCCAGCAGCCAAGTTCCCAGACAACTCTACGAGCAGTACTTC

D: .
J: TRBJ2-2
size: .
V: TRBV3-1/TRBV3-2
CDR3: CASSPSFHRNTGELFF
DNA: TGTGCCAGCAGCCCATCATTCCACAGGAACACCGGGGAGCTGTTTTTT

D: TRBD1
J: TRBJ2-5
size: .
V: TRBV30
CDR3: CAWSLDRGGETQYF
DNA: TGTGCCTGGAGTTTGGACAGGGGGGGAGAGACCCAGTACTTC

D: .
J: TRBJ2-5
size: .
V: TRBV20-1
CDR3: CSGGLKETQYF
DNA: TGCAGTGGGGGACTTAAAGAGACCCAGTACTTC

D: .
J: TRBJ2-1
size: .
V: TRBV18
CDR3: CASSPGGASKNEQFF
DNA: TGTGCCAGCTCACCAGGCGGGGCATCTAAAAATGAGCAGTTCTTC

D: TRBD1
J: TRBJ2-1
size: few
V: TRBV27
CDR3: CASSSQDRGYNEQFF
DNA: TGTGCCAGCAGTTCCCAGGACAGGGGCTACAATGAGCAGTTCTTC

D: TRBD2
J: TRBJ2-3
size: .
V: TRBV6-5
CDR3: CASSYRGGSGQYF
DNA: TGTGCCAGCAGTTACAGGGGCGGGAGTGGGCAGTATTTT

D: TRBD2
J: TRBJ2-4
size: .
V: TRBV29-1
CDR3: CSVEAWGLGDIQYF
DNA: TGCAGCGTTGAAGCCTGGGGACTAGGGGACATTCAGTACTTC

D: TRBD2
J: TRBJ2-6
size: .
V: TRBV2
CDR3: CASSEGGGRSGANVLTF
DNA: TGTGCCAGCAGTGAAGGGGGAGGGAGGTCTGGGGCCAACGTCCTGACTTTC

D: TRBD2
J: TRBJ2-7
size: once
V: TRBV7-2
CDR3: CASSVGLAGTYEQYF
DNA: TGTGCCAGCAGCGTCGGACTAGCGGGCACTTACGAGCAGTACTTC

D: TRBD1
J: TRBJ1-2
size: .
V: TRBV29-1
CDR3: CSGSSSGTVGLGYGYTF
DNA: TGCAGCGGGTCCTCATCCGGGACAGTCGGTTTAGGCTATGGCTACACCTTC

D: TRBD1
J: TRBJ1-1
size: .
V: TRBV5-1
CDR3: CASSNRGQGVGTEAFF
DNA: TGCGCCAGCAGCAATCGGGGACAGGGAGTGGGGACTGAAGCTTTCTTT

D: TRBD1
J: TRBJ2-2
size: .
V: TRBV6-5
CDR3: CASRLGQGYGELFF
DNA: TGTGCCAGCAGACTTGGACAGGGGTACGGGGAGCTGTTTTTT

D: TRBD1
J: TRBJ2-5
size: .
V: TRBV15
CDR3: CATSRATLSRGLQETQYF
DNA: TGTGCCACCAGCAGAGCTACTCTTAGCAGGGGGCTACAAGAGACCCAGTACTTC

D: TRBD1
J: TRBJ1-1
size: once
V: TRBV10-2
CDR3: CATLGGQINTEAFF
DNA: TGCGCCACTCTGGGGGGACAGATAAACACTGAAGCTTTCTTT

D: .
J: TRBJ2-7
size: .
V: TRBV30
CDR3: CAWSVGPGAFYEQYF
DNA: TGTGCCTGGAGTGTAGGGCCAGGGGCCTTCTACGAGCAGTACTTC

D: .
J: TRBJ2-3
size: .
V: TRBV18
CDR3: CASSPPRLATSTDTQYF
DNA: TGTGCCAGCTCACCACCGAGGCTAGCTACTAGCACAGATACGCAGTATTTT

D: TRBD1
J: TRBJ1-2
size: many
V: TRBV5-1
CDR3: CASSFLDRVVDGYTF
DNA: TGCGCCAGCAGCTTCCTGGACAGGGTTGTCGATGGCTACACCTTC

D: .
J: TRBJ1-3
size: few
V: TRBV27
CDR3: CASSPRTEPSGNTIYF
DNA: TGTGCCAGCAGTCCGCGGACAGAGCCCTCTGGAAACACCATATATTTT

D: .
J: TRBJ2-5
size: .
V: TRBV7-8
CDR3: CASSLAWTASGETQYF
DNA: TGTGCCAGCAGCTTAGCGTGGACAGCAAGTGGCGAGACCCAGTACTTC

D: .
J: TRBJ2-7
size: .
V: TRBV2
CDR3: CASSEAYYEQYF
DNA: TGTGCCAGCAGTGAAGCCTACTACGAGCAGTACTTC

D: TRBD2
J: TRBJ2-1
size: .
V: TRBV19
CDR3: CASSIRLAGPYNEQFF
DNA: TGTGCCAGTAGTATACGACTAGCGGGGCCCTACAATGAGCAGTTCTTC

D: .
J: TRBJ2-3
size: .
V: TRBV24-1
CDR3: CATSAPGSYTQYF
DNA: TGTGCCACCAGTGCCCCGGGGAGTTATACGCAGTATTTT

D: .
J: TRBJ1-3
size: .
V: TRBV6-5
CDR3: CASSYGINLQGNTIYF
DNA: TGTGCCAGCAGTTACGGTATAAACCTACAGGGAAACACCATATATTTT

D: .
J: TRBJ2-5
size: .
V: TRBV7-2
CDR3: CASSSELVGSETQYF
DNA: TGTGCCAGCAGCTCCGAACTAGTTGGCAGTGAGACCCAGTACTTC

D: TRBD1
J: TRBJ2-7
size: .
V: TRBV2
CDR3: CASEGQGGYEQYF
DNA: TGTGCCAGCGAGGGACAGGGTGGGTACGAGCAGTACTTC

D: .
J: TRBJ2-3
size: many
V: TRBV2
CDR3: CASLRADTQYF
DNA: TGTGCCAGCCTGCGGGCGGATACGCAGTATTTT

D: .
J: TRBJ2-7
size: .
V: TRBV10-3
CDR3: CAISGSSYEQYF
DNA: TGTGCCATCAGCGGGAGCTCCTACGAGCAGTACTTC

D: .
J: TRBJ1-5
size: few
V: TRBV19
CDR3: CASSIDSYRVGQPQHF
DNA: TGTGCCAGTAGTATAGACAGCTACAGGGTTGGGCAGCCCCAGCATTTT

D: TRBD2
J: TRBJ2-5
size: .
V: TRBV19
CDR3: CASRTGLAHQETQYF
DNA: TGTGCCAGTAGGACGGGACTAGCGCACCAAGAGACCCAGTACTTC

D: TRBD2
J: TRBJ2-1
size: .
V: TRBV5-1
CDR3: CASSLKVAGGPGNEQFF
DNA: TGCGCCAGCAGCTTGAAGGTGGCGGGAGGGCCGGGAAATGAGCAGTTCTTC

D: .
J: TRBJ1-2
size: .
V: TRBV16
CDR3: CASSQSTGRNYGYTF
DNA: TGTGCCAGCAGCCAATCCACTGGCAGGAACTATGGCTACACCTTC

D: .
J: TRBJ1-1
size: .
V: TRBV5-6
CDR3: CASSLGRLTEAFF
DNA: TGTGCCAGCAGCTTGGGGCGGCTCACTGAAGCTTTCTTT

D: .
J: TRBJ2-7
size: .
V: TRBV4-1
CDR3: CASSQGPGQRALSYEQYF
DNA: TGCGCCAGCAGCCAAGGTCCAGGGCAGCGGGCGTTATCCTACGAGCAGTACTTC

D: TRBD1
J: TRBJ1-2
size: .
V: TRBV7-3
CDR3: CASSPGTGERYTF
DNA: TGTGCCAGCAGCCCTGGGACAGGGGAACGCTACACCTTC